This T cell receptor beta chain was sequenced in a study of technical replicates of blood from a few donors. TCRdb keeps only in-frame clones here, not all; method: immunoSEQ multiplex PCR. Among tens of thousands of clones listed, 80% to 95% were seen once. Germline lookup yields CDR1 SGHRS and CDR2 YFSETQ. V lost 0 bases, J lost 1 base, and 0 bases stayed unmatched. The CDR3 covers 15 residues. The sequenced sample consisted of PBMCs. The gene calls are TRBV5-1 and TRBJ2-3; 9 positions agree with TRBD2. The source of this sequence is a human donor in good health. Some clones in this sample may be carry-over from other donors' samples. CDR3 in amino acids: CASSLASGGTDTQYF. In DNA form, the CDR3 reads TGCGCCAGCAGCTTGGCTAGCGGGGGCACAGATACGCAGTATTTT.